These 15 T cell receptor beta chains came from one sample sequenced in a study of cytomegalovirus exposure and HLA in healthy donors. Libraries were prepared by immunoSEQ multiplex PCR; TCRdb keeps only in-frame clonotypes and omits some of them. This sample carries about 180,000 clones, around 86% of them seen once, and the ten largest clones take about 2.5%. Sequenced sample: PBMCs. The receptor set was obtained from a man aged 18 to 30 in good health and CMV-seropositive.

The chain uses TRBV27 and TRBJ2-2, with a tentative D call TRBD1 (5 bases). Looked up from germline, CDR1 is MNHEY and CDR2 is SMNVEV (reference sequence). This CDR3 contains 15 residues. V was shortened by 5 bases and J by 4 bases, with 14 bases between the two germline ends. This CDR3 is CASSPRQSITGELFF. Here the CDR3 DNA reads TGTGCCAGCAGTCCCCGACAGTCAATCACCGGGGAGCTGTTTTTT.

The chain uses TRBV6-4 and TRBJ2-1; possible D gene TRBD2, 6 bases. Germline V gene data show CDR1 as MRHNA and CDR2 as SNTAGT. Trimming took 6 bases from V and 0 from J, leaving 12 bases between them. CDR3 length: 15 residues. The CDR3 nucleotides read TGTGCCAGCAGCAGCGGGTCGAGCTCCTACAATGAGCAGTTCTTC. The encoded protein is CASSSGSSSYNEQFF.

The chain links TRBV18 to TRBJ1-1, with TRBD1 identical over 7 bases. CDR3 length: 13 amino acids. Germline V CDR1 and CDR2: KGHSH, LQKENI. J gave up 11 bases and V 4 bases, and 10 bases lay outside the gene matches. In DNA form, the CDR3 reads TGTGCCAGCTCACTTGACAGGGATCGTTCGGCTTTCTTT. Amino acid sequence: CASSLDRDRSAFF.

The V call is TRBV10-3, the J call TRBJ2-3, with D perhaps TRBD2 (5 bases). Trimming removed 4 bases from V and 1 base from J, with 12 bases in between. This CDR3 region has 15 residues. Looked up from germline, CDR1 is ENHRY and CDR2 is SYGVKD. The CDR3 DNA follows: TGTGCCATCAGTGTAGCTAGCTCAGGCACAGATACGCAGTATTTT. Protein: CAISVASSGTDTQYF.

In its sample, this clone was seen a few times. V is TRBV2 and J is TRBJ1-1; D not certain. The germline V gene has CDR1 SNHLY and CDR2 FYNNEI. The CDR3 extends over 12 amino acids. V was clipped by 3 bases and J by 2 bases, with 4 bases between them. The CDR3 is CASSDSNTEAFF. CDR3 sequence (DNA): TGTGCCAGCAGTGACAGTAACACTGAAGCTTTCTTT. Full variable domain (outside the CDR3, taken from reference TRBV2 and TRBJ1-1): EPEVTQTPSHQVTQMGQEVILRCVPISNHLYFYWYRQILGQKVEFLVSFYNNEISEKSEIFDDQFSVERPDGSNFTLKIRSTKLEDSAMYFCASSDSNTEAFFGQGTRLTVV.

This clone was found a few times. The chain has TRBV6-4 and TRBJ2-2, with 7 bases that match TRBD2. The V gene's germline CDR1 is MRHNA and CDR2 SNTAGT. CDR3 length: 18 amino acids. Unmatched junction bases numbered 14, after V lost 7 bases and J lost 0 bases. The CDR3 loop is CASKRTGGGTANTGELFF. In nucleotides, the CDR3 is TGTGCCAGCAAACGGACTGGCGGGGGTACCGCGAACACCGGGGAGCTGTTTTTT.

V and J are TRBV6-1 and TRBJ1-4; 10 bases are a match to TRBD1. V lost 7 bases, J lost 3 bases, and 5 bases stayed unmatched. This CDR3 region has 15 residues. Germline V gives CDR1 MNHNS, CDR2 SASEGT. CDR3 amino acids: CASIGTGDPNEKLFF. CDR3 coding DNA: TGTGCCAGCATCGGGACAGGGGATCCTAATGAAAAACTGTTTTTT.

V usage is TRBV2 and J usage is TRBJ1-6, with D possibly matching TRBD1 (6 bases). Germline V gene lookup returns CDR1 SNHLY and CDR2 FYNNEI. Trimming stripped 7 bases from V and 7 bases from J, with 14 bases between. The CDR3 sequence is 14 residues long. The CDR3 coding sequence is TGTGCCAGCAACACTGGGGGCGGGAATTCACCCCTCCACTTT. Translation: CASNTGGGNSPLHF.

This clone was seen a single time. The V gene is TRBV29-1, the J gene TRBJ1-1, with no clear D. Germline V CDR1 and CDR2: SQVTM, ANQGSEA. V was trimmed by 4 bases and J by 0 bases, leaving 6 bases between them. The CDR3 spans 12 residues. The CDR3 region has the DNA TGCAGCGTTGGCAGGATGAACACTGAAGCTTTCTTT. Translating gives CSVGRMNTEAFF.

V is TRBV5-4 and J is TRBJ1-6; 10 positions match TRBD1. The junction had 4 bases not matched to a gene; V was cut back by 3 bases and J by 10 bases. This CDR3 is built from 14 residues. Germline assignment: CDR1 SGHNT and CDR2 YYREEE (reference sequence). The CDR3 DNA sequence: TGTGCCAGCAGCTCCGGGACAGGGGTCTCACCCCTCCACTTT. Residues: CASSSGTGVSPLHF.

The chain joins TRBV7-3 to TRBJ1-5; maybe TRBD1 (6 bases). Per germline, CDR1 SGHTA and CDR2 FQGTGA. The length of the CDR3 is 20 residues. V lost 5 bases and J lost 7, with 33 bases in between. CDR3 amino acids: CASSPNIRTELAPRGQPQHF. The CDR3 DNA follows: TGTGCCAGCAGCCCTAATATCCGGACAGAATTAGCCCCACGGGGCCAGCCCCAGCATTTT.

V gene TRBV7-9 combines with J gene TRBJ2-1, with TRBD2 identical over 7 bases. Trimming at V came to 7 bases and at J to 4 bases, leaving 10 bases not matched to a gene. This CDR3 has 15 amino acids. Germline lookup yields CDR1 SEHNR and CDR2 FQNEAQ (reference sequence). The CDR3 sequence: CASTSPREAYNEQFF. In DNA form, the CDR3 reads TGTGCCAGCACCTCCCCCCGGGAGGCATACAATGAGCAGTTCTTC.

V gene TRBV5-1 combines with J gene TRBJ2-7; D gene ambiguous. CDR1 and CDR2 from the germline V gene are SGHRS and YFSETQ. V was pared by 2 bases and J by 5 bases, with 14 bases between. The CDR3 covers 14 residues. This chain's CDR3 is CASSLPGLVDEQYF. DNA of the CDR3: TGCGCCAGCAGCTTACCAGGCCTGGTCGACGAGCAGTACTTC.

There are a few counts of this clone. The rearrangement joins TRBV19 to TRBJ1-5; 11 nucleotides match TRBD1. Germline V gene data show CDR1 as LNHDA and CDR2 as SQIVND (reference sequence). V shed 3 bases, J shed 8 bases, and the junction held 9 bases outside the gene matches. This CDR3 region has 16 residues. The DNA of the CDR3 is TGTGCCAGTAGTATCGGACAGGGGGCGAGCCAGAAGCCCCAGCATTTT. It codes for CASSIGQGASQKPQHF.

CDR3 nucleotides: TGCGCCAGCAGCTGGCGACAGGGGACACAAAACGAGCAGTACTTC. Translation gives CASSWRQGTQNEQYF. This rearrangement joins TRBV4-1 to TRBJ2-7; 8 bases are shared with TRBD1. Germline CDR1 is MGHRA and CDR2 is YSYEKL. This CDR3 contains 15 residues. J gave up 5 bases and V 5 bases, and 11 bases lay outside the gene matches.